This T cell receptor (beta chain) is drawn from a study of blood T cell repertoires in COVID-19. Generated by immunoSEQ multiplex PCR, the TCRdb table keeps only in-frame clones and is missing some. The table lists 150,000 to 200,000 clones, more than 75% of them singletons, with 3.7% in the top ten. Material for sequencing was peripheral blood. This sequence was found in a man aged 18-30 years with active or convalescent COVID-19.

This CDR3 is CASSLARDRGQETQYF. For the CDR3, the DNA is TGTGCCAGCAGCTTAGCCCGGGACAGGGGGCAAGAGACCCAGTACTTC. The chain uses TRBV7-9 and TRBJ2-5, with 11 positions matching TRBD1. The length of the CDR3 is 16 residues. Germline CDR1 reads SEHNR; CDR2 reads FQNEAQ (reference sequence). J gave up 2 bases and V 0 bases, and 2 bases lay outside the gene matches.